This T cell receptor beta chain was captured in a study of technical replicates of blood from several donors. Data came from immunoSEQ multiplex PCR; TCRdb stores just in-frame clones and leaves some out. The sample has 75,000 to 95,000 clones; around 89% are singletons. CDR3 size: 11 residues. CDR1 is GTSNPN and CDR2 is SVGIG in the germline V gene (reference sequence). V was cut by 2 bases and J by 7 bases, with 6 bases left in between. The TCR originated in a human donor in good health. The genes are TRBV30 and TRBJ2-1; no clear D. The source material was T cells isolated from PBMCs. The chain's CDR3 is CAWSRRNEQFF. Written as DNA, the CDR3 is TGTGCCTGGAGTCGGCGGAATGAGCAGTTCTTC. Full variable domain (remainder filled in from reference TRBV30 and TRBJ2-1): SQTIHQWPATLVQPVGSPLSLECTVEGTSNPNLYWYRQAAGRGLQLLFYSVGIGQISSEVPQNLSASRPQDRQFILSSKKLLLSDSGFYLCAWSRRNEQFFGPGTRLTVL.